This TCR beta chain was found in a study of shared clonotypes between healthy human individuals. Across the study: A couple of women and a few men aged 18 to 49 made up the donors.

Genomic DNA, for the unsorted samples, came from tens of millions of PBMCs. Germline trimming cut 4 bases from V and 1 base from J; bases unmatched to any gene: 3. CDR3 length: 14 amino acids. Germline V gene sequence: CDR1 SGHRS, CDR2 YFSETQ. As for this clone: Its cognate antigen is unknown.

Sequenced by immunoSEQ multiplex PCR; TCRdb stores in-frame clones only, minus some. The sample carries about 500,000 clones, roughly four fifths recorded once. Findings of the study overall: An anticipated effect of sequencing depth on clonotype sharing among donors was recognized. A small donor pool kept down the genetic and exposure-history diversity that was represented.

This chain uses TRBV5-1 with TRBJ1-1; 8 nucleotides match TRBD1. This receptor was identified in a woman in her forties in good health. Some clones in this sample may be carry-over from other donors' samples. The specimen sequenced was PBMCs. The DNA for the CDR3 is TGCGCCAGCAGCATCGGACAGGGGAACACTGAAGCTTTCTTT. Protein product: CASSIGQGNTEAFF.